The entry below gives a single T cell receptor (beta chain) sequence along with its context. There is no known antigen for this receptor. No much larger clonotype is one base removed from it; base qualities were not supplied. Taken with the paper, the label for time point translates to: individuals recovered from natural SARS-CoV-2 infection. The immunoSEQ Assay was used to sequence TCRbeta CDR3 regions. After extraction, genomic DNA underwent amplification by bias-controlled multiplex PCR, followed by high-throughput sequencing. Per the original workflow: To quantify the absolute abundance of every unique TCRbeta CDR3 region, sequences were collapsed and filtered. T cell fraction was estimated by normalizing TCRbeta template counts to usable DNA, with usable DNA measured through amplification of reference genes found in all nucleated cells. Repertoire TCRs were annotated as SARS-CoV-2-specific by exact matching of V gene, CDR3 amino acid sequence and J gene to a known reactive TCR set. The reference SARS-CoV-2 TCR set came from MIRA and was filtered for enrichment in COVID-19-positive ImmuneCODE repertoires, removing public or cross-reactive TCRs. Using the MIRA antigens, annotated TCRs were further analysed by specific ORF or by position within an ORF. Breadth was defined as the number of annotated unique rearrangements divided by the total number of unique productive rearrangements, and depth was defined as the summed frequency of the annotated unique rearrangements. Two-sided Wilcoxon rank-sum tests were used to compare TCR breadth between groups. The table comes from immuneACCESS by way of TCRdb, which keeps in-frame sequences with V and J called. Part of the clones is missing from these tables; in studies checked, under half for an unresolved V gene and the rest for unknown reasons. That table is the source of V, J and clone size, and D and trimming were worked out from the DNA. Across this sample there are tens of thousands of clones, with 75% to 85% seen only once. The top ten constitute 40% to 55% of the sample.

Including the terminal cysteine and phenylalanine, the CDR3 comprises 16 residues. Only CDR3 DNA remains: 48 bases, in frame from the first base. Sequences LNHDA (CDR1) and SQIVND (CDR2) are obtained from the germline V gene (reference sequence). V is clipped by 2 bases and J by 1 base, and the sequence between their germline boundaries is 12 bases long. These data originate in a study of Ad26.COV2.S vaccination and SARS-CoV-2 variants (dated by TCRdb to 2020 to 2022). At the level of the whole study: TCRbeta repertoire sequencing served as the tool for gauging how specific and how broad the SARS-CoV-2-reactive T cell receptors were following Ad26.COV2.S vaccination. The TCR-sequenced set comprised around 30 samples: some 20 Ad26.COV2.S vaccine recipients, 5 placebo recipients and 8 SARS-CoV-2 convalescent individuals.

Broader findings and caveats from the paper: The authors noted that the TCR breadth and depth analyses may have underestimated total T cell responses. Vaccine and placebo recipients had similar non-spike TCR breadth, a finding consistent with the vaccine containing only spike. Compared with placebo recipients, Ad26.COV2.S recipients showed higher spike-specific TCR breadth (P = 0.0014). After vaccination, substantial breadth of spike-specific CD8+ and CD4+ T cell responses was reported.

The sequence derives from a human donor who had recovered from COVID-19. This sequence uses TRBV19 and TRBJ1-5, with no D gene named confidently. The input for sequencing was peripheral blood, taken after recovery from COVID-19. The sequenced DNA: TGTGCCAGTAGTATAAGTTCGGTGCAGAGCAATCAGCCCCAGCATTTT. This translates into CASSISSVQSNQPQHF.